This paragraph reports one T cell receptor (beta chain). The antigen remains unidentified. This sample was taken from a study of STAT5B mutations in CD4+ large granular lymphocyte leukemia. The CDR3 is 15 amino acids. Germline assignment: CDR1 MDHEN and CDR2 SYDVKM. The junction had 8 bases not matched to a gene; V was cut back by 3 bases and J by 5 bases. The study's findings and limits: Top patient clones used TRBV06 genes more often: 8/27 versus 2/35 in controls.

Original processing methods: The detection floor for productive clonotype frequency was 2.59 x 10-5. Profiled with immunoSEQ multiplex PCR; TCRdb holds only in-frame clones, not every one. For V, J and clone size, that table is used; D and trimming come from the DNA. The table has 40,000 to 45,000 clones, less than 85% seen once. The chain uses TRBV28 and TRBJ1-2; 8 bases are a match to TRBD1. The receptor comes from a human donor in good health. Material for sequencing was CD4+ T cells from blood buffy coats. This CDR3 reads CASSLGGQVPYGYTF. The CDR3 DNA follows: TGTGCCAGCAGTTTGGGGGGACAGGTCCCTTATGGCTACACCTTC.